One and the same sample provided the 25 T cell receptor beta chains below, sequenced in a study of shared clonotypes between healthy human individuals (dated by TCRdb to about 2020). The library came from the immunoSEQ multiplex PCR assay. Not all clones reach the TCRdb copy of this immuneACCESS table, which keeps in-frame sequences only. Checked studies attribute under half of the gap to unresolved V genes and leave the rest unexplained. In all, the sample holds more than 550,000 clones, and around 77% of those were seen once. Approximately 2% of the sample goes to the ten largest clones. The sequenced sample was memory CD4+ T cells sorted from blood. The cell subset or site label of this sample denotes: CD45RA-negative fraction. The source of these receptors is a woman aged 25-40 years in good health.

The V call is TRBV11-3, the J call TRBJ2-2; perhaps D is TRBD1 or TRBD2 (5 bases each). This CDR3 spans 16 amino acids. Germline CDR1 reads SGHNT; CDR2 reads YENEEA. The V end lost 4 bases, the J end lost 4 bases, and 16 bases lay between the germline ends. For the CDR3, the DNA is TGTGCCAGCAGCTGGCGGGCAGGGTTGGGCACCGGGGAGCTGTTTTTT. Its protein is CASSWRAGLGTGELFF.

This clone has just a few counts. The gene calls are TRBV11-2 and TRBJ2-1, with 9 nucleotides matching TRBD2. V lost 1 base, J lost 7 bases, and 8 bases stayed unmatched. Germline V gene lookup returns CDR1 SGHAT and CDR2 FQNNGV. The CDR3 covers 16 residues. DNA for the CDR3: TGTGCCAGCAGCTTAGTCGCGGGACTAGCCTGGAATGAGCAGTTCTTC. Amino acids: CASSLVAGLAWNEQFF.

The chain recombines TRBV6-5 with TRBJ2-3; weak D call: TRBD1 (6 bases). Trimming left V 3 bases short and J 7 bases short, with 14 bases between. From germline, CDR1 is MNHEY and CDR2 SVGAGI. CDR3 length: 14 amino acids. The CDR3, as DNA: TGTGCCAGCAGTTATTCAGGGGACCGCTATACGCAGTATTTT. This codes for CASSYSGDRYTQYF.

V gene TRBV10-1 combines with J gene TRBJ2-2, with 8 bases fitting TRBD1. The CDR3 runs to 14 residues. V shed 9 bases, J shed 4 bases, and the junction held 7 bases outside the gene matches. CDR1 is WNHNN, CDR2 SYGVQD, per germline (reference sequence). In nucleotides, the CDR3 is TGCGCCAGTAAGGGACAGGCGACCACCGGGGAGCTGTTTTTT. Its translation: CASKGQATTGELFF.

This chain connects TRBV28 to TRBJ2-7; 9 bases are a match to TRBD1. CDR3 length equals 15 residues. V lost 6 bases and J lost 2; bases outside the gene matches: 8. Germline CDR1 MDHEN, CDR2 SYDVKM. CDR3 loop: CASSTWTGDPYEQYF. The DNA for the CDR3 is TGTGCCAGCAGCACTTGGACAGGGGACCCCTACGAGCAGTACTTC.

This clone appeared once. This sequence joins TRBV2 and TRBJ1-1, with 7 bases aligning to TRBD1. V lost 3 bases to trimming and J lost 2 bases; unmatched junction nucleotides: 6. The germline gives CDR1 SNHLY, CDR2 FYNNEI. This CDR3 spans 15 amino acids. CDR3: CASSERAGGNTEAFF. Written as DNA, the CDR3 is TGTGCCAGCAGTGAGAGGGCAGGGGGTAACACTGAAGCTTTCTTT.

The genes are TRBV7-6 and TRBJ2-5, with 12 bases that match TRBD2. This CDR3 has 17 residues. Trimming cost V 5 bases and J 1 base; bases outside gene matches: 8. Germline values: CDR1 SGHVS, CDR2 FNYEAQ. This CDR3 is CASSPNAGLAGQETQYF. CDR3 in DNA: TGTGCCAGCAGCCCGAACGCGGGACTAGCGGGCCAAGAGACCCAGTACTTC.

The chain is built from TRBV5-6 and TRBJ1-3; no reliable D call. CDR3 size: 13 residues. Germline values: CDR1 SGHDT, CDR2 YYEEEE. Trimming cost V 2 bases and J 2 bases, with 5 bases left between them. This chain's CDR3 is CASSFTAGNTIYF. The CDR3 DNA follows: TGTGCCAGCAGCTTTACCGCTGGAAACACCATATATTTT.

J is TRBJ1-5 and V is TRBV11-2; no definite D call. CDR3 length equals 15 residues. Germline V gene lookup returns CDR1 SGHAT and CDR2 FQNNGV. The ends were cut back, 5 bases at V and 3 bases at J, with 14 bases in the middle. As DNA, the CDR3 is TGTGCCAGCAGCCCCGACGGAAATAACAATCAGCCCCAGCATTTT. This codes for CASSPDGNNNQPQHF.

The chain combines TRBV20-1 with TRBJ2-7, with D unresolved. CDR1 is DFQATT, CDR2 SNEGSKA, per germline (reference sequence). The germline V and J ends were trimmed by 6 bases and 3 bases, with 6 bases remaining between them. The CDR3 is 10 amino acids. CDR3 region: CSADNYEQYF. CDR3 in DNA: TGCAGTGCCGACAACTACGAGCAGTACTTC.

V and J are TRBV18 and TRBJ1-1; D not resolved. Germline CDR1 and CDR2: KGHSH and LQKENI. The ends were cut back, 1 base at V and 0 bases at J, with 6 bases in the middle. This CDR3 is built from 14 residues. DNA of the CDR3: TGTGCCAGCTCACCACAGGGAATGAACACTGAAGCTTTCTTT. It specifies CASSPQGMNTEAFF.

The CDR3 protein is CASSLVVGNQPQHF. DNA of the CDR3: TGTGCCAGTAGCTTGGTGGTTGGCAATCAGCCCCAGCATTTT. The chain carries TRBV19 and TRBJ1-5, with D unresolved. The CDR3 covers 14 residues. The V gene's germline CDR1 is LNHDA and CDR2 SQIVND (reference sequence). The ends were cut back, 6 bases at V and 2 bases at J, with 11 bases in the middle.

V usage is TRBV7-3 and J usage is TRBJ2-1, with TRBD2 as a possible D gene (6 bases). The V end lost 4 bases, the J end lost 6 bases, and 13 bases lay between the germline ends. Germline loops: CDR1 SGHTA, CDR2 FQGTGA. CDR3 length equals 14 residues. Here the CDR3 reads CASSSGTPGNEQFF. The CDR3 bases are TGTGCCAGCAGCTCTGGGACTCCCGGCAATGAGCAGTTCTTC.

The chain recombines TRBV28 with TRBJ2-7; D call uncertain. V was shortened by 3 bases and J by 0 bases, with 15 bases between the two germline ends. The CDR3 extends over 16 amino acids. The germline gives CDR1 MDHEN, CDR2 SYDVKM. The DNA of the CDR3 is TGTGCCAGCAGTTTGCCTTATACGCCCAGCTCCTACGAGCAGTACTTC. It translates to CASSLPYTPSSYEQYF.

The chain is built from TRBV5-1 and TRBJ2-1; 11 nucleotides line up with TRBD2. J gave up 7 bases and V 6 bases, and 18 bases lay outside the gene matches. Germline CDR1 and CDR2: SGHRS and YFSETQ. There are 18 residues in the CDR3. CDR3 in DNA: TGCGCCAGCACTGCCGGGGGTAGCGGGAGGGCCCTGATTAATGAGCAGTTCTTC. It codes for CASTAGGSGRALINEQFF. Drawing the rest from reference TRBV5-1 and TRBJ2-1, the complete variable domain is KAGVTQTPRYLIKTRGQQVTLSCSPISGHRSVSWYQQTPGQGLQFLFEYFSETQRNKGNFPGRFSGRQFSNSRSEMNVSTLELGDSALYLCASTAGGSGRALINEQFFGPGTRLTVL.

The chain's CDR3 is CASSLELTANTGELFF. In DNA, the CDR3 is TGTGCCAGCAGCTTAGAGTTAACGGCAAACACCGGGGAGCTGTTTTTT. The gene calls are TRBV7-3 and TRBJ2-2; D gene uncertain. Germline V gives CDR1 SGHTA, CDR2 FQGTGA. The length of the CDR3 is 16 residues. V lost 2 bases to trimming and J lost 2 bases, with 12 bases between them.

To note about this clone: The sample holds other DNA sequences that translate to the same CDR3. This sequence joins TRBV11-2 and TRBJ2-7, with TRBD1 identical over 11 bases. V shed 5 bases, J shed 2 bases, and the junction held 5 bases outside the gene matches. Germline CDR1 is SGHAT and CDR2 is FQNNGV. CDR3 length: 15 residues. The CDR3: CASSPRDRGAYEQYF. CDR3 in DNA: TGTGCCAGCAGCCCGCGGGACAGGGGGGCCTACGAGCAGTACTTC.

The chain employs TRBV27 and TRBJ1-4, with 8 positions matching TRBD1. The germline gives CDR1 MNHEY, CDR2 SMNVEV (reference sequence). The trim removed 2 bases at V and 8 bases at J, leaving 1 base unmatched. This CDR3 comprises 13 residues. CDR3 bases: TGTGCCAGCAGTTTACGGGACAGGGAAAAACTGTTTTTT. As protein: CASSLRDREKLFF.

V and J are TRBV25-1 and TRBJ1-1; D is uncertain. The V end was cut by 3 bases, the J end by 5 bases, with 13 bases between. CDR3 length equals 14 residues. CDR1 and CDR2 from the germline V gene are MGHDK and SYGVNS. This chain's CDR3 is CASSDRRGSTEAFF. The CDR3 DNA reads as TGTGCCAGCAGTGATCGCAGAGGATCGACTGAAGCTTTCTTT. Full variable domain (rest looked up from reference TRBV25-1 and TRBJ1-1): EADIYQTPRYLVIGTGKKITLECSQTMGHDKMYWYQQDPGMELHLIHYSYGVNSTEKGDLSSESTVSRIRTEHFPLTLESARPSHTSQYLCASSDRRGSTEAFFGQGTRLTVV.

The table lists this clone with a count of one. The chain has TRBV4-1 and TRBJ2-5, with a possible D match to TRBD1 (7 bases). The ends were cut back, 2 bases at V and 2 bases at J, with 9 bases in the middle. This CDR3 comprises 14 residues. Germline lookup yields CDR1 MGHRA and CDR2 YSYEKL. CDR3 DNA sequence: TGCGCCAGCAGCCAACCAGGGGGGCAAGAGACCCAGTACTTC. As protein: CASSQPGGQETQYF.

V and J are TRBV7-2 and TRBJ1-1; 9 bases line up with TRBD1. CDR1 is SGHTA, CDR2 FQGNSA, per germline. The CDR3 loop spans 13 amino acids. V lost 1 base to trimming and J lost 9 bases; unmatched junction nucleotides: 3. CDR3 sequence: CASSLEGTGKAFF. The CDR3 DNA reads TGTGCCAGCAGCTTAGAAGGGACAGGGAAAGCTTTCTTT.

The V and J genes are TRBV5-4 and TRBJ1-4, with 7 positions matching TRBD1. Unmatched junction bases numbered 8, after V lost 4 bases and J lost 5 bases. Germline V gives CDR1 SGHNT, CDR2 YYREEE (reference sequence). The CDR3 runs 15 residues. The CDR3 DNA reads as TGTGCCAGCAGCACACCGGGACAGCAAAATGAAAAACTGTTTTTT. The encoded protein is CASSTPGQQNEKLFF. The entire variable domain, with the rest obtained from reference TRBV5-4 and TRBJ1-4, is as follows: ETGVTQSPTHLIKTRGQQVTLRCSSQSGHNTVSWYQQALGQGPQFIFQYYREEENGRGNFPPRFSGLQFPNYSSELNVNALELDDSALYLCASSTPGQQNEKLFFGSGTQLSVL.

CDR3 sequence reads: CASSASTVVGEQYF. CDR3 nucleotide sequence: TGTGCCAGCAGCGCCTCCACGGTAGTGGGCGAGCAGTACTTC. The chain is built from TRBV9 and TRBJ2-7; D is undetermined. This CDR3 comprises 14 residues. Germline V CDR1 and CDR2: SGDLS, YYNGEE. Trimming left V 3 bases short and J 6 bases short, with 16 bases between.

The J gene is TRBJ2-3, the V gene TRBV7-3, with 10 bases lining up with TRBD2. Germline V gene lookup returns CDR1 SGHTA and CDR2 FQGTGA. The CDR3 totals 16 residues. V was pared by 2 bases and J by 7 bases, with 9 bases of the junction left unmatched. The DNA of the CDR3 is TGTGCCAGCAGCTTAGGGCTAGCGGGAGTGATAAATACGCAGTATTTT. Translated, it gives CASSLGLAGVINTQYF.

V gene TRBV19 combines with J gene TRBJ2-7; perhaps TRBD2 as D (6 bases). Per the germline V gene, CDR1 is LNHDA and CDR2 is SQIVND (reference sequence). CDR3 length equals 16 residues. V lost 3 bases and J 4 bases, leaving 19 bases between the germline ends. The CDR3 sequence is CASSISFDGSRYEQYF. As DNA, the CDR3 is TGTGCCAGTAGTATCTCCTTTGACGGGAGCAGATACGAGCAGTACTTC.